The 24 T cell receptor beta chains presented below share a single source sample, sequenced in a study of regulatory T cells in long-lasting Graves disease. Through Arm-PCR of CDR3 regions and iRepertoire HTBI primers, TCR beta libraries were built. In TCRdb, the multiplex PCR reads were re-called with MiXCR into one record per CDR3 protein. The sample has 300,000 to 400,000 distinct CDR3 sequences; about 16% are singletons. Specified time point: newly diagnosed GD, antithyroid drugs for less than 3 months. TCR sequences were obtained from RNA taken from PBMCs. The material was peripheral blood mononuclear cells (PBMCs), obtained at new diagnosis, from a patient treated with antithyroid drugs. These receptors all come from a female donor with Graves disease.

CDR3 protein: CSVVVDEQYF. Written as DNA, the CDR3 is TGCAGCGTTGTTGTGGACGAGCAGTACTTC. The chain is built from TRBV29-1 and TRBJ2-7; no firm D call. Germline lookup yields CDR1 SQVTM and CDR2 ANQGSEA. V gave up 4 bases and J gave up 5 bases, with 6 bases separating them. The CDR3 is 10 amino acids.

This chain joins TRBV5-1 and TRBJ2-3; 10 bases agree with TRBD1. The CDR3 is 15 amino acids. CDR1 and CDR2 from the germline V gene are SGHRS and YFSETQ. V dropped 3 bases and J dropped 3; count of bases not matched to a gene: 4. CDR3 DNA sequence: TGCGCCAGCAGCTGGACAGGGGGTTTGACAGATACGCAGTATTTT. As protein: CASSWTGGLTDTQYF.

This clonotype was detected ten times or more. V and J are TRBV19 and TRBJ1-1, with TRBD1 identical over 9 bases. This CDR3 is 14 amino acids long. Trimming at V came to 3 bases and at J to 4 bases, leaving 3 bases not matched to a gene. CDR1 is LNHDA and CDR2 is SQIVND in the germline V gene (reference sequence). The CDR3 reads CASSIDRGATEAFF. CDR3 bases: TGTGCCAGTAGTATCGACAGGGGGGCCACTGAAGCTTTCTTT. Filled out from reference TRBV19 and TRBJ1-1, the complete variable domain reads DGGITQSPKYLFRKEGQNVTLSCEQNLNHDAMYWYRQDPGQGLRLIYYSQIVNDFQKGDIAEGYSVSREKKESFPLTVTSAQKNPTAFYLCASSIDRGATEAFFGQGTRLTVV.

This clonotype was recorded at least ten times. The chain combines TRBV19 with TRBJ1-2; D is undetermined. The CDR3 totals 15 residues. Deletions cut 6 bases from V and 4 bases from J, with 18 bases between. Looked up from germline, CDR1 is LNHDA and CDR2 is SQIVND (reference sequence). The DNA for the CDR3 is TGTGCCAGTAGCCTCGGGCGTAAGACTCCCTATGGCTACACCTTC. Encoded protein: CASSLGRKTPYGYTF.

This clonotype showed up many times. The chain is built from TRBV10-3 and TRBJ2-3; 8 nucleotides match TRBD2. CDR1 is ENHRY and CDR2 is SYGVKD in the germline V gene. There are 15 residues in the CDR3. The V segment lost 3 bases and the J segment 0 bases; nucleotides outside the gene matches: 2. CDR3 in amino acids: CAISELAASTDTQYF. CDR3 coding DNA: TGTGCCATCAGTGAACTAGCGGCGAGCACAGATACGCAGTATTTT.

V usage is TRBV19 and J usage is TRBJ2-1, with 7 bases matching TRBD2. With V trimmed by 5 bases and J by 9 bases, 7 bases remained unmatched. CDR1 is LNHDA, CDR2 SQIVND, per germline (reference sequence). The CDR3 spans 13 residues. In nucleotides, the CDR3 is TGTGCCAGTAGTTTTGGCGGGGAGGGTGAGCAGTTCTTC. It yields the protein CASSFGGEGEQFF.

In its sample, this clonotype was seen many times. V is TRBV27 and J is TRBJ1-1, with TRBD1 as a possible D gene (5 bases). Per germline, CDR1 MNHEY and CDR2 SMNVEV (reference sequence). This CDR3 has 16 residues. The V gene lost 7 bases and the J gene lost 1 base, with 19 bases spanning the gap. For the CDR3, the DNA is TGTGCCAGCACCCTTTCCCTAGACAGCAGGAACACTGAAGCTTTCTTT. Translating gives CASTLSLDSRNTEAFF.

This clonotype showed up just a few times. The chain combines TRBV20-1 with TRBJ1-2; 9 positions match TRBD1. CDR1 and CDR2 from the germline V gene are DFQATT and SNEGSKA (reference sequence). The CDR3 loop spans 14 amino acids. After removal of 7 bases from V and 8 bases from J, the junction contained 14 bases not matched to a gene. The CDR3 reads CSGGTGSGGGGYTF. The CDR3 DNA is TGCAGTGGGGGGACAGGGAGTGGAGGTGGGGGCTACACCTTC.

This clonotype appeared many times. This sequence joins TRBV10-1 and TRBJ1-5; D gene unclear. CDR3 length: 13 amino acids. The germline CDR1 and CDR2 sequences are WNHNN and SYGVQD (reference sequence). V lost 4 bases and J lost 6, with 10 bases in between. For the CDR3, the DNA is TGCGCCAGCAGTGCCGACAATGGTCAGCCCCAGCATTTT. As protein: CASSADNGQPQHF.

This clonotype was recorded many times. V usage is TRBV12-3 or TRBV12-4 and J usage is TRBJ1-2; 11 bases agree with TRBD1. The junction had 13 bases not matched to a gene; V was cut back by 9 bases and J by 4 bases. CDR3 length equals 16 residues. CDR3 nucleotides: TGTGCCAGTCCCGGGCCGGACAGGGGGCGCGCCTATGGCTACACCTTC. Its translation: CASPGPDRGRAYGYTF.

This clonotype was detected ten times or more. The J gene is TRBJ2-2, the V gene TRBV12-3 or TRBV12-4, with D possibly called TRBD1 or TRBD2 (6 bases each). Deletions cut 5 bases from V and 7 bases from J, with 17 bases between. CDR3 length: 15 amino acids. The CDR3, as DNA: TGTGCCAGCAGTGGTCCGGGGGCGCGGGGCGGGGAGCTGTTTTTT. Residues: CASSGPGARGGELFF.

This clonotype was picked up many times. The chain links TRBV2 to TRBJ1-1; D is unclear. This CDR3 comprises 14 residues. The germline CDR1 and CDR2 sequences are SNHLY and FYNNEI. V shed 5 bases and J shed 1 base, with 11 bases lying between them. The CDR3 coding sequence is TGTGCCAGCAGTCCGGACGCACAGAACACTGAAGCTTTCTTT. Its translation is CASSPDAQNTEAFF.

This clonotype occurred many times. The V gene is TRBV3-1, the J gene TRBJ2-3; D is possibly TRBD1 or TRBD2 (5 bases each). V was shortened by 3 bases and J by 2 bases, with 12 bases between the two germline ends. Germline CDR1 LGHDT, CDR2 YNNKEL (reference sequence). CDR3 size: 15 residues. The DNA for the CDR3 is TGTGCCAGCAGCCAGGGGGAAGGGAACACAGATACGCAGTATTTT. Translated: CASSQGEGNTDTQYF.

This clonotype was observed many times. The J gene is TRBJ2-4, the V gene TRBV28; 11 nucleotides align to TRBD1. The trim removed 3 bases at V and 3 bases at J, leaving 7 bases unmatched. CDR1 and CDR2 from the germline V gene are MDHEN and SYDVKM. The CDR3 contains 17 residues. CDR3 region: CASSLLGQGVGKNIQYF. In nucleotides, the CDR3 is TGTGCCAGCAGTTTGTTGGGACAGGGGGTGGGCAAAAACATTCAGTACTTC.

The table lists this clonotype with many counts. CDR3 region: CSVESEGNYEQYF. The CDR3 DNA sequence: TGCAGCGTTGAGTCAGAAGGGAACTACGAGCAGTACTTC. V gene TRBV29-1 combines with J gene TRBJ2-7; D is unclear. The germline V gene has CDR1 SQVTM and CDR2 ANQGSEA. V lost 3 bases and J lost 3, with 12 bases in between. This CDR3 has 13 amino acids.

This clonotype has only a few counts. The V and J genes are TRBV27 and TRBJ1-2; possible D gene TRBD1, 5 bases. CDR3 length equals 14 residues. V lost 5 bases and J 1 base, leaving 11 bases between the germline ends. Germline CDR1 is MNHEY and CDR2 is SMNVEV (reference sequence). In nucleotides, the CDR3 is TGTGCCAGCAGTGCCCGGGACGGTAACTATGGCTACACCTTC. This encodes CASSARDGNYGYTF.

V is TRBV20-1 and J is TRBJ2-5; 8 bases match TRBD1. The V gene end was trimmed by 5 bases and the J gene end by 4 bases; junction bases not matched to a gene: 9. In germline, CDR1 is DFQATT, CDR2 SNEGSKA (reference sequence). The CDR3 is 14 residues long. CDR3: CSAGETGVAETQYF. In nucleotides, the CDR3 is TGCAGTGCTGGCGAGACAGGGGTTGCAGAGACCCAGTACTTC.

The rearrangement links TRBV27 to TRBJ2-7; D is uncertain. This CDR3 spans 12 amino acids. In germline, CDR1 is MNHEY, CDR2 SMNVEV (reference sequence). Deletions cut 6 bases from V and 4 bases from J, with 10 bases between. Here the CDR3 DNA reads TGTGCCAGCAGCAACCAGAAGTACGAGCAGTACTTC. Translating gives CASSNQKYEQYF.

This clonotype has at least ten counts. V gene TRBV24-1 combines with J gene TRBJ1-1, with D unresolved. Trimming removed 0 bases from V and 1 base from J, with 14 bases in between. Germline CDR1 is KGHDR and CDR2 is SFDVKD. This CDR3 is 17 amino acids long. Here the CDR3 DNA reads TGTGCCACCAGTGATTTGGGGCTCCGAGGATCGAACACTGAAGCTTTCTTT. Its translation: CATSDLGLRGSNTEAFF.

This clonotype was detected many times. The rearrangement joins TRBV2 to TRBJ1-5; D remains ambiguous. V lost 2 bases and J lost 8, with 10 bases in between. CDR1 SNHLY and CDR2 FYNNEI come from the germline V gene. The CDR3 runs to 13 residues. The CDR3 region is CASSELGEEPQHF. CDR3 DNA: TGTGCCAGCAGTGAATTGGGCGAGGAGCCCCAGCATTTT.

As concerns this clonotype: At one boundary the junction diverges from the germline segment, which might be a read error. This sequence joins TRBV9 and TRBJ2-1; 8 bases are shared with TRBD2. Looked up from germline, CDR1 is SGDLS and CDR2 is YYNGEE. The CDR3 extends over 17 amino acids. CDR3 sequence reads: CASGVISGSLDYNEQFF. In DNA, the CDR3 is TGTGCCAGCGGCGTCATAAGCGGGAGTCTCGACTACAATGAGCAGTTCTTC.

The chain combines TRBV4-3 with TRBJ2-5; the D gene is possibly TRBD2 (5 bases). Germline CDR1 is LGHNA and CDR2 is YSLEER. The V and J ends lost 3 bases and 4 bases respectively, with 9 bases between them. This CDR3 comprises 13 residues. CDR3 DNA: TGCGCCAGCAGCCACCTAGAGGGAGAGACCCAGTACTTC. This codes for CASSHLEGETQYF.

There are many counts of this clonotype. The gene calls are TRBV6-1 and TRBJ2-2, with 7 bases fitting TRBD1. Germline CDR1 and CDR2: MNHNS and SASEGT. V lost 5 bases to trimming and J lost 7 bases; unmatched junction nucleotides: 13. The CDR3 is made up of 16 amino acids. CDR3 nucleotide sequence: TGTGCCAGCAGTAGACAGGGCCCACATCAACACGGGGAGCTGTTTTTT. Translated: CASSRQGPHQHGELFF.

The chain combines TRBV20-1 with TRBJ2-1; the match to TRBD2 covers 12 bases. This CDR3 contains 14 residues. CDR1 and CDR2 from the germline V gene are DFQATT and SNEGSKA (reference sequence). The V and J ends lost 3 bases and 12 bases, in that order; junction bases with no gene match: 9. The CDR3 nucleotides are TGCAGTGCTAGCCCTGGGTGGACTAGCGGGATGCAGTTCTTC. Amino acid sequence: CSASPGWTSGMQFF.